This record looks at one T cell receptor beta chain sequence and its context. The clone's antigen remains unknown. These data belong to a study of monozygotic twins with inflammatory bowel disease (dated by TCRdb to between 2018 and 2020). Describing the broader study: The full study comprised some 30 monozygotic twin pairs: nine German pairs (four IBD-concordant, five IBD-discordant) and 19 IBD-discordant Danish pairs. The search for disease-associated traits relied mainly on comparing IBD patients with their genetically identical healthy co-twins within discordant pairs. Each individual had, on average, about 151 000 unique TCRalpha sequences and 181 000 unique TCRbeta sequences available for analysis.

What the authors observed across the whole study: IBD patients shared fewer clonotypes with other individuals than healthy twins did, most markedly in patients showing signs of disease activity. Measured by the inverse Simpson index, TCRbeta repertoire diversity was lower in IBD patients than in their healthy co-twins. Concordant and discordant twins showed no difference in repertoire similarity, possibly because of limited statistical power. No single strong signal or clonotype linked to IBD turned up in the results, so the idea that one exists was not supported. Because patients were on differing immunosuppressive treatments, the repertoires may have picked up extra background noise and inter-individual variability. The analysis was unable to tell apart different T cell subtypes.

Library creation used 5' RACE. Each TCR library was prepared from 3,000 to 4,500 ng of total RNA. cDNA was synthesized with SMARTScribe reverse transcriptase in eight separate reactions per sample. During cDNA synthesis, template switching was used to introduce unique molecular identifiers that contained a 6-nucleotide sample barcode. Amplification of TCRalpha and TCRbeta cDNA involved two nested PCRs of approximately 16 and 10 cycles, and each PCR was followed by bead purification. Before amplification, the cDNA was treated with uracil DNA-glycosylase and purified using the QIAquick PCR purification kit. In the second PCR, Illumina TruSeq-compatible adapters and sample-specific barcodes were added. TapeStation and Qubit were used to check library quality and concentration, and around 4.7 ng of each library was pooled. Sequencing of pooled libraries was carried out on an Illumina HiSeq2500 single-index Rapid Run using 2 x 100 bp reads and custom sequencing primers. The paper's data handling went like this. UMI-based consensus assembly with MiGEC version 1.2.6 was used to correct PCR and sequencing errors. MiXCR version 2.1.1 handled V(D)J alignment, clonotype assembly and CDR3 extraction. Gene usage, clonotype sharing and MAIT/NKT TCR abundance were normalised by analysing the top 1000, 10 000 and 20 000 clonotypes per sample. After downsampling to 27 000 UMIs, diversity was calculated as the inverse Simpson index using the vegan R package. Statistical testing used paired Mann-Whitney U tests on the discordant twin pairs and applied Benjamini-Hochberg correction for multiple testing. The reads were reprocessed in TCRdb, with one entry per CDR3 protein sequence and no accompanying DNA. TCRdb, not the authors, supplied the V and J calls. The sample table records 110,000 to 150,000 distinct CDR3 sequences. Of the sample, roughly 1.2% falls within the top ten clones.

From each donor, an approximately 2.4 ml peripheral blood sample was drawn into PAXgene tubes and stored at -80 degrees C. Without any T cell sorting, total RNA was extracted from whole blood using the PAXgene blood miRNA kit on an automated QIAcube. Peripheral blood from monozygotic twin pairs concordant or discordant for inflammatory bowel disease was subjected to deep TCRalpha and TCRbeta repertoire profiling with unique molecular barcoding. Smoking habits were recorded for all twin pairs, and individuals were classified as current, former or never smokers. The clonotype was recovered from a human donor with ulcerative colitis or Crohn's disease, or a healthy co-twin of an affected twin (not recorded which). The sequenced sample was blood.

For the CDR3, the sequence is CASSLAGDRGAEAFF. Here the chain combines TRBV7-8 and TRBJ1-1; TCRdb lists TRBD1, though no DNA is available to test this call. CDR1 and CDR2 were assigned from the germline V gene as SGHVS and FQNEAQ. The CDR3 spans 15 residues, from the cysteine through the phenylalanine. No DNA sequence is on record.